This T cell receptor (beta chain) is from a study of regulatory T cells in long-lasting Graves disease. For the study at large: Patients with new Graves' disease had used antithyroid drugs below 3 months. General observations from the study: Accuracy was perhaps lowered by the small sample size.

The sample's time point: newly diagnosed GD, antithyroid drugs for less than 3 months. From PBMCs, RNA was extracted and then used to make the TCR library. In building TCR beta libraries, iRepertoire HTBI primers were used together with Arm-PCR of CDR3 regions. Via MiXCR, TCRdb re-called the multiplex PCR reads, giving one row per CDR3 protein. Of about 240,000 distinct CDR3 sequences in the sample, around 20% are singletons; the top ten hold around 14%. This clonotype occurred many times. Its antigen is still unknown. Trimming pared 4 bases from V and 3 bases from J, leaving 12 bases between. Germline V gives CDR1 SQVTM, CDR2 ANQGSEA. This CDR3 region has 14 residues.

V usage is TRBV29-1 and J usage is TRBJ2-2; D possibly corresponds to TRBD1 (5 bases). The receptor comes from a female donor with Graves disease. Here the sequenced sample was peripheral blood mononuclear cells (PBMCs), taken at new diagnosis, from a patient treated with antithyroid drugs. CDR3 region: CSVVGQRHTGELFF. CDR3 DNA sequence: TGCAGCGTTGTAGGACAACGCCACACCGGGGAGCTGTTTTTT.